A selection of T cell receptor beta chains follows, all from one sample in a study of OX40 agonist ivuxolimab in advanced cancers. The repertoire was sequenced with immunoSEQ multiplex PCR; TCRdb's copy has only in-frame clones and lacks some. The data show 55,000 to 70,000 clones, approximately 86% seen once. This specimen was CD4+ or CD8+ T cells sorted from blood, taken in a trial of the OX40 agonist ivuxolimab. These TCRs come from an adult with an advanced solid tumor such as melanoma, head and neck, liver or kidney cancer. Each CDR3 is given with its conserved first and last residue. The order of the fields is J gene, V gene, D gene, clone size, CDR3 DNA, CDR3 protein. The D gene is left open where the match is weak. Some rows have no size entry. The others give once, few or many, or a class for an expanded clone.

j_gene: TRBJ2-1; v_gene: TRBV7-3; d_gene: NA; abundance: NA; CDR3nt: TGTGCCAGCAGCACCCGGGCTAGCTCCTACAATGAGCAGTTCTTC; CDR3aa: CASSTRASSYNEQFF
j_gene: TRBJ2-7; v_gene: TRBV12-5; d_gene: TRBD2; abundance: NA; CDR3nt: TGTGCTAGTGGTTTGCCAGCCGGGACTATCTACGAGCAGTACTTC; CDR3aa: CASGLPAGTIYEQYF
j_gene: TRBJ1-1; v_gene: TRBV10-3; d_gene: NA; abundance: NA; CDR3nt: TGTGCCATCAGAGCTACAGGGAAGAACACTGAAGCTTTCTTT; CDR3aa: CAIRATGKNTEAFF
j_gene: TRBJ2-1; v_gene: TRBV4-3; d_gene: TRBD2; abundance: NA; CDR3nt: TGCGCCAGCAGCCAAGTAACCGGGAGGGCCCGCAATGAGCAGTTCTTC; CDR3aa: CASSQVTGRARNEQFF
j_gene: TRBJ1-4; v_gene: TRBV30; d_gene: TRBD1; abundance: NA; CDR3nt: TGTGCCTGGTCCGGGACAGCCGACGAAAAACTGTTTTTT; CDR3aa: CAWSGTADEKLFF
j_gene: TRBJ2-5; v_gene: TRBV11-2; d_gene: NA; abundance: NA; CDR3nt: TGTGCCAGCAGGCCTCGTTGGAGGGGGTTAGAGACCCAGTACTTC; CDR3aa: CASRPRWRGLETQYF
j_gene: TRBJ2-7; v_gene: TRBV9; d_gene: NA; abundance: few; CDR3nt: TGTGCCAGCAGCGTTAGTCCGGGACGTCAACATCTCTTGTACTTC; CDR3aa: CASSVSPGRQHLLYF
j_gene: TRBJ2-6; v_gene: TRBV5-6; d_gene: NA; abundance: NA; CDR3nt: TGTGCCAGCAGCTTTGTCGGTTCTGGGGCCAACGTCCTGACTTTC; CDR3aa: CASSFVGSGANVLTF
j_gene: TRBJ2-1; v_gene: TRBV6-1; d_gene: TRBD1; abundance: NA; CDR3nt: TGTGCCAGCAGGGAGACAGGGGGGGTTGAGCAGTTCTTC; CDR3aa: CASRETGGVEQFF
j_gene: TRBJ2-2; v_gene: TRBV6-6; d_gene: NA; abundance: NA; CDR3nt: TGTGCCAGCACCAGGACAGAGAACACCGGGGAGCTGTTTTTT; CDR3aa: CASTRTENTGELFF
j_gene: TRBJ2-2; v_gene: TRBV4-2; d_gene: TRBD2; abundance: once; CDR3nt: TGTGCCAGCAGCCCCGGACTAGTAACTGGCACCGGGGAGCTGTTTTTT; CDR3aa: CASSPGLVTGTGELFF
j_gene: TRBJ2-7; v_gene: TRBV14; d_gene: NA; abundance: NA; CDR3nt: TGTGCCAGCAGCCAAACCAGTGCAGCGGCCTGGGAGCAGTACTTC; CDR3aa: CASSQTSAAAWEQYF
j_gene: TRBJ2-5; v_gene: TRBV16; d_gene: NA; abundance: NA; CDR3nt: TGTGCCAGCAGCCAATCTAGGGTGTTGGAGCAGTACTTC; CDR3aa: CASSQSRVLEQYF
j_gene: TRBJ2-3; v_gene: TRBV10-1; d_gene: TRBD2; abundance: NA; CDR3nt: TGCGCCAGCAGTGTAGTTAGCGGGAGGTTCAAAGATACGCAGTATTTT; CDR3aa: CASSVVSGRFKDTQYF
j_gene: TRBJ2-4; v_gene: TRBV11-1; d_gene: TRBD1; abundance: NA; CDR3nt: TGTGCCAGCAGTCTCGACAGGGTCAGCAACATTCAGTACTTC; CDR3aa: CASSLDRVSNIQYF
j_gene: TRBJ1-1; v_gene: TRBV2; d_gene: TRBD1; abundance: NA; CDR3nt: TGTGCCTGTTCAGGGGGCACTGAAGCTTTCTTT; CDR3aa: CACSGGTEAFF
j_gene: TRBJ1-3; v_gene: TRBV30; d_gene: NA; abundance: NA; CDR3nt: TGTGCCTGGAGTGTACAAGGGGCTGGAAACACCATATATTTT; CDR3aa: CAWSVQGAGNTIYF
j_gene: TRBJ2-5; v_gene: TRBV5-4; d_gene: NA; abundance: NA; CDR3nt: TGTGCCAGCAGCTTGGCAGGGGTTGAGGGGGGTCGGGAGACCCAGTACTTC; CDR3aa: CASSLAGVEGGRETQYF
j_gene: TRBJ1-1; v_gene: TRBV5-1; d_gene: NA; abundance: NA; CDR3nt: TGCGCCAGCAGATTCGGAGGGGGCACTGAAGCTTTCTTT; CDR3aa: CASRFGGGTEAFF
j_gene: TRBJ2-1; v_gene: TRBV7-8; d_gene: NA; abundance: few; CDR3nt: TGTGCCAGCAGCCCATTCGGGTCTCCTTCCTACAATGAGCAGTTCTTC; CDR3aa: CASSPFGSPSYNEQFF
j_gene: TRBJ2-5; v_gene: TRBV7-6; d_gene: NA; abundance: NA; CDR3nt: TGTGCCAGCAGCCCGGAAAGTATGTTACACCAAGAGACCCAGTACTTC; CDR3aa: CASSPESMLHQETQYF
j_gene: TRBJ1-5; v_gene: TRBV18; d_gene: NA; abundance: NA; CDR3nt: TGTGCCAGCTCCGGGGATAGCAATCAGCCCCAGCATTTT; CDR3aa: CASSGDSNQPQHF
j_gene: TRBJ2-3; v_gene: TRBV9; d_gene: NA; abundance: once; CDR3nt: TGTGCCAGCAGCGTAGGTGTGACTACAGATACGCAGTATTTT; CDR3aa: CASSVGVTTDTQYF
j_gene: TRBJ2-3; v_gene: TRBV5-1; d_gene: TRBD2; abundance: NA; CDR3nt: TGCGCCAGCAGCTTCGGGCGTCTGGGGCTAGCGGGGACGAACACAGATACGCAGTATTTT; CDR3aa: CASSFGRLGLAGTNTDTQYF
j_gene: TRBJ2-7; v_gene: TRBV28; d_gene: NA; abundance: once; CDR3nt: TGTGCCAGCAGTCCCCGAGGGACCGGGGACGAGCAGTACTTC; CDR3aa: CASSPRGTGDEQYF
j_gene: TRBJ2-1; v_gene: TRBV6-5; d_gene: TRBD2; abundance: NA; CDR3nt: TGTGCCAGCACCCCTTTGACTAGCGGGGCCAATGAGCAGTTCTTC; CDR3aa: CASTPLTSGANEQFF
j_gene: TRBJ1-5; v_gene: TRBV28; d_gene: NA; abundance: NA; CDR3nt: TGTGCCAGCAGTTTATCAGGGTTTATACGTCAGCCCCAGCATTTT; CDR3aa: CASSLSGFIRQPQHF
j_gene: TRBJ2-7; v_gene: TRBV6-1; d_gene: TRBD1; abundance: few; CDR3nt: TGTGCCAGCAGAGATGGACAGGGTATAGTATACGAGCAGTACTTC; CDR3aa: CASRDGQGIVYEQYF
j_gene: TRBJ1-4; v_gene: TRBV28; d_gene: NA; abundance: NA; CDR3nt: TGTGCCAGCAGTCCCCCATCCAATGAAAAACTGTTTTTT; CDR3aa: CASSPPSNEKLFF
j_gene: TRBJ2-3; v_gene: TRBV11-3; d_gene: TRBD2; abundance: NA; CDR3nt: TGTGCCAGCAGCTCCGGGAGGCTCACAGATACGCAGTATTTT; CDR3aa: CASSSGRLTDTQYF
j_gene: TRBJ1-2; v_gene: TRBV7-2; d_gene: TRBD1; abundance: once; CDR3nt: TGTGCCAGCAGCTCGCAGGGGGCGCAAGGCTACACCTTC; CDR3aa: CASSSQGAQGYTF
j_gene: TRBJ2-4; v_gene: TRBV4-1; d_gene: NA; abundance: NA; CDR3nt: TGCGCCAGCAGCCAAGAAGTCGCCGAAAACATTCAGTACTTC; CDR3aa: CASSQEVAENIQYF
j_gene: TRBJ1-2; v_gene: TRBV19; d_gene: TRBD1; abundance: NA; CDR3nt: TGTGCCAGTAGTATAGCCCCCATCCAGGGGGCCATTCTCTATGGCTACACCTTC; CDR3aa: CASSIAPIQGAILYGYTF
j_gene: TRBJ2-1; v_gene: TRBV6-6; d_gene: NA; abundance: NA; CDR3nt: TGTGCCAGCAGTTACGGAACGGCAGATTACAATGAGCAGTTCTTC; CDR3aa: CASSYGTADYNEQFF
j_gene: TRBJ1-4; v_gene: TRBV27; d_gene: TRBD1; abundance: NA; CDR3nt: TGTGCCAGCAGTTTAGGACAGGGTGAAGAAAAACTGTTTTTT; CDR3aa: CASSLGQGEEKLFF
j_gene: TRBJ1-1; v_gene: TRBV5-1; d_gene: TRBD1; abundance: NA; CDR3nt: TGCGCCAGTAGACAGGGGTTCACTGAAGCTTTCTTT; CDR3aa: CASRQGFTEAFF
j_gene: TRBJ1-4; v_gene: TRBV7-9; d_gene: TRBD1; abundance: once; CDR3nt: TGTGCCAGCAGCTTAGGACAGGGGAAAGAGTTTTTT; CDR3aa: CASSLGQGKEFF
j_gene: TRBJ2-5; v_gene: TRBV28; d_gene: TRBD1; abundance: NA; CDR3nt: TGTGCCAGCACCCTAGGGACAGGGGGCGTTGAGACCCAGTACTTC; CDR3aa: CASTLGTGGVETQYF
j_gene: TRBJ1-1; v_gene: TRBV30; d_gene: NA; abundance: NA; CDR3nt: TGTGCCTGGGGACGGGGAAACACTGAAGCTTTCTTT; CDR3aa: CAWGRGNTEAFF
j_gene: TRBJ1-3; v_gene: TRBV11-2; d_gene: NA; abundance: few; CDR3nt: TGTGCCAGCAGCACTACAGGGCTTGGAAACACCATATATTTT; CDR3aa: CASSTTGLGNTIYF
j_gene: TRBJ2-7; v_gene: TRBV27; d_gene: NA; abundance: NA; CDR3nt: TGTGCCAGCAGTGCGGGCTTCTACGAGCAGTACTTC; CDR3aa: CASSAGFYEQYF
j_gene: TRBJ2-2; v_gene: TRBV5-1; d_gene: NA; abundance: NA; CDR3nt: TGCGCCAGCAGCCTATCCACCGGGGAGCTGTTTTTT; CDR3aa: CASSLSTGELFF
j_gene: TRBJ2-3; v_gene: TRBV7-9; d_gene: NA; abundance: NA; CDR3nt: TGTGCCAGCAGCTTCGACCGAAATACGCAGTATTTT; CDR3aa: CASSFDRNTQYF
j_gene: TRBJ2-7; v_gene: TRBV28; d_gene: NA; abundance: NA; CDR3nt: TGTGCCAACCACCTCGAGCAGTACTTC; CDR3aa: CANHLEQYF
j_gene: TRBJ1-2; v_gene: TRBV19; d_gene: TRBD1; abundance: NA; CDR3nt: TGTGCCAGTAGTATAGATGGGACAGCTCAAGGCCTCTACACCTTC; CDR3aa: CASSIDGTAQGLYTF
j_gene: TRBJ2-5; v_gene: TRBV12-5; d_gene: NA; abundance: NA; CDR3nt: TGTGCTAGTGGTTTGTCAGGTGGGACCCAGTACTTC; CDR3aa: CASGLSGGTQYF
j_gene: TRBJ2-2; v_gene: TRBV7-2; d_gene: NA; abundance: NA; CDR3nt: TGTGCCAGCAGCTTCCTACGCGGACGTTCGGCCGGGGAGCTGTTTTTT; CDR3aa: CASSFLRGRSAGELFF
j_gene: TRBJ1-2; v_gene: TRBV4-1; d_gene: TRBD1; abundance: NA; CDR3nt: TGCGCCAGCAGCCGAGGGGGCTTTGGCTACACCTTC; CDR3aa: CASSRGGFGYTF
j_gene: TRBJ1-2; v_gene: TRBV7-2; d_gene: TRBD1; abundance: NA; CDR3nt: TGTGCCAGCAGCCCACGGCGGTCAAGTTCCAGGGGGCAAGTTGGCTACACCTTC; CDR3aa: CASSPRRSSSRGQVGYTF
j_gene: TRBJ2-2; v_gene: TRBV7-8; d_gene: TRBD2; abundance: NA; CDR3nt: TGTGCCAGCAGCTTACTAGCGGGAACCGGGGAGCTGTTTTTT; CDR3aa: CASSLLAGTGELFF
j_gene: TRBJ2-5; v_gene: TRBV28; d_gene: NA; abundance: few; CDR3nt: TGTGCCAGCAGCCCCATGGTAGGGTGGGAGACCCAGTACTTC; CDR3aa: CASSPMVGWETQYF